A single T cell receptor beta chain is shown here with its context. The sample belongs to a study of T cell responses to AZD1222 COVID-19 vaccine. V lost 0 bases, J lost 3 bases, and 5 bases lay in between. The CDR3 covers 13 residues. Germline V gives CDR1 SEHNR, CDR2 FQNEAQ (reference sequence). Clones were sequenced by immunoSEQ multiplex PCR, and TCRdb holds only the in-frame ones, with some missing. This sample has approximately 110,000 clones, with 87% found just once. This sample comprised peripheral blood, obtained 28 days after the second AZD1222 dose. The rearrangement uses TRBV7-9 and TRBJ1-1; D is ambiguous. The source is an adult who received the AZD1222 COVID-19 vaccine. CDR3 coding DNA: TGTGCCAGCAGCTTAGCCTCGGACACTGAAGCTTTCTTT. Translating gives CASSLASDTEAFF.